This T cell receptor beta chain was identified during a study of cytomegalovirus exposure and HLA in healthy donors. Overall study findings and caveats: A list of approximately 150 TCR beta chains associated with cytomegalovirus was given. Reports described diagnosis of cytomegalovirus status by the classifier as highly specific and sensitive. While the bulk of TCR sequences proved rare, some public TCRs turned up in many donors.

The donors were members of the approximately 120-subject validation cohort (separate from the roughly 680-subject first cohort). A note on this clone: Its antigen is not known.

The assay was immunoSEQ multiplex PCR, and TCRdb's table has in-frame clones only and misses some. The data contain fewer than 150,000 clones, almost 90% of them singletons. Germline loops: CDR1 LGHNA, CDR2 YSLEER. The CDR3 has 17 residues. Trimming shortened V by 0 bases and J by 7 bases, and 21 bases separated the two germline ends. Sequencing input: PBMCs. The genes are TRBV4-3 and TRBJ1-2; D possibly corresponds to TRBD1 (5 bases). The receptor comes from a woman between 18 and 30 years old in good health and CMV-seropositive. CDR3 sequence: CASSQDWDPPGVTGYTF. The CDR3, as DNA: TGCGCCAGCAGCCAAGACTGGGACCCTCCGGGAGTTACTGGCTACACCTTC.